This passage covers 15 T cell receptor beta chains from one sample sequenced in a study of T cell repertoires in cytomegalovirus infection. What these receptors recognize is not known. TCRdb re-analysed the reads in MiXCR, keeping a single row per CDR3 protein. The sample has some 940,000 distinct CDR3 sequences, around 31% seen once. The sample consisted of cultured CD8+ T cells from PBMCs, taken from culture after CMV antigen stimulation. The source of these receptors is a human donor in good health (CMV status not recorded). Some clones in this sample may be carry-over from other donors' samples.

This clonotype came up a few times. The genes are TRBV9 and TRBJ2-1; D unclear. There are 12 residues in the CDR3. V lost 2 bases and J lost 8, with 8 bases in between. Germline CDR1 reads SGDLS; CDR2 reads YYNGEE. The CDR3 here is CASSVTVDEQFF. The CDR3 bases are TGTGCCAGCAGCGTTACAGTTGATGAGCAGTTCTTC.

This clonotype was seen more than once but under ten times. As DNA, the CDR3 is TGTGCCAGCAGCCCTCTAGGGCAGGTCCGGTACAATGAGCAGTTCTTC. This encodes CASSPLGQVRYNEQFF. The chain uses TRBV12-3 or TRBV12-4 and TRBJ2-1; D unclear. Trimming removed 6 bases from V and 4 bases from J, with 19 bases in between. The CDR3 has 16 residues.

There are a few counts of this clonotype. This chain links TRBV6-1 with TRBJ1-5; D call uncertain. Trimming shortened V by 5 bases and J by 4 bases, and 18 bases separated the two germline ends. Germline V CDR1 and CDR2: MNHNS, SASEGT. The CDR3 is 16 amino acids. In DNA, the CDR3 is TGTGCCAGCAGTCCCCGGAGAGGGAACGGAAATCAGCCCCAGCATTTT. The encoded protein is CASSPRRGNGNQPQHF.

This chain connects TRBV5-1 to TRBJ2-7; TRBD2 might be the D (5 bases). Looked up from germline, CDR1 is SGHRS and CDR2 is YFSETQ. The CDR3 totals 13 residues. Trimming stripped 4 bases from V and 4 bases from J, with 12 bases between. This CDR3 is CASSPDTGYEQYF. In DNA form, the CDR3 reads TGCGCCAGCAGCCCCGACACGGGATACGAGCAGTACTTC.

The chain employs TRBV25-1 and TRBJ1-2; D not resolved. The CDR3 has 11 amino acids. The germline CDR1 and CDR2 sequences are MGHDK and SYGVNS. With 5 bases removed from V and 8 bases from J, the gap between germline ends came to 9 bases. The CDR3 is CASSTWGGYTF. In DNA form, the CDR3 reads TGTGCCAGCAGTACCTGGGGAGGCTACACCTTC.

This clonotype was recorded a few times. The chain employs TRBV25-1 and TRBJ1-1; maybe TRBD1 (6 bases). The V and J ends lost 0 bases and 3 bases respectively, with 11 bases between them. The length of the CDR3 is 15 residues. In germline, CDR1 is MGHDK, CDR2 SYGVNS. The chain's CDR3 is CASSEYFAGDTEAFF. DNA of the CDR3: TGTGCCAGCAGTGAATATTTTGCAGGGGACACTGAAGCTTTCTTT.

This chain links TRBV7-8 with TRBJ2-2; 10 bases map to TRBD2. The CDR3 totals 16 residues. Looked up from germline, CDR1 is SGHVS and CDR2 is FQNEAQ. After removal of 5 bases from V and 2 bases from J, the junction contained 5 bases not matched to a gene. CDR3 nucleotide sequence: TGTGCCAGCAGCGTAGGACTAGCGGACAACACCGGGGAGCTGTTTTTT. Translating gives CASSVGLADNTGELFF.

On this clonotype: Sequence at one end of the junction differs from germline and may be a read error. The chain couples TRBV25-1 to TRBJ1-4; 7 nucleotides line up with TRBD1. The CDR3 runs to 15 residues. Germline V gives CDR1 MGHDK, CDR2 SYGVNS. The CDR3 sequence: CVSSERQGVVEKLFF. CDR3 DNA sequence: TGTGTCAGCAGTGAACGACAGGGAGTCGTCGAAAAACTGTTTTTT.

The chain employs TRBV19 and TRBJ1-2; 12 nucleotides match TRBD1. The CDR3 contains 14 residues. Trimming removed 5 bases from V and 8 bases from J; junction bases left unmatched: 6. Looked up from germline, CDR1 is LNHDA and CDR2 is SQIVND (reference sequence). The CDR3, as DNA: TGTGCCAGTAGTCCGGGACAGGGGGCCTGGGGCTACACCTTC. This sequence encodes CASSPGQGAWGYTF.

For this clonotype: A junction end diverges from the germline sequence, so it may reflect a read error. The rearrangement joins TRBV6-5 to TRBJ2-5; 9 nucleotides agree with TRBD2. The CDR3 has 16 amino acids. Germline V CDR1 and CDR2: MNHEY, SVGAGI. CDR3 coding DNA: TGTGCCAGCAGTAACGTAGCGGGGGATTATCAAGAGACCCCGTACTTC. Its translation is CASSNVAGDYQETPYF.

In this sample, this clonotype turned up a few times. The chain couples TRBV7-8 to TRBJ1-1, with D perhaps TRBD1 (6 bases). The CDR3 contains 17 residues. Trimming removed 0 bases from V and 1 base from J, with 15 bases in between. CDR1 SGHVS and CDR2 FQNEAQ come from the germline V gene. CDR3 in amino acids: CASSLAGAGAGNTEAFF. The CDR3 DNA reads as TGTGCCAGCAGCTTAGCGGGGGCAGGGGCGGGGAACACTGAAGCTTTCTTT.

CDR3: CSVDHEDGYTF. The CDR3 DNA sequence: TGCAGCGTTGATCATGAGGACGGCTACACCTTC. The J gene is TRBJ1-2, the V gene TRBV29-1; no definite D call. Germline CDR1 reads SQVTM; CDR2 reads ANQGSEA. Deletions cut 3 bases from V and 8 bases from J, with 10 bases between. The CDR3 runs to 11 residues. Using reference TRBV29-1 and TRBJ1-2 for the parts outside the CDR3, the full variable domain is SAVISQKPSRDICQRGTSLTIQCQVDSQVTMMFWYRQQPGQSLTLIATANQGSEATYESGFVIDKFPISRPNLTFSTLTVSNMSPEDSSIYLCSVDHEDGYTFGSGTRLTVV.

J is TRBJ2-5 and V is TRBV3-1; no reliable D call. The germline CDR1 and CDR2 sequences are LGHDT and YNNKEL (reference sequence). V shed 1 base and J shed 0 bases, with 6 bases lying between them. This CDR3 is built from 14 residues. The CDR3 spells CASSQGLYQETQYF. For the CDR3, the DNA is TGTGCCAGCAGCCAAGGGTTGTACCAAGAGACCCAGTACTTC.

The CDR3, as DNA: TGTGCCAGCAGCCCCTCCGGGGACACGGACTACGAGCAGTACGTC. Translation gives CASSPSGDTDYEQYV. The V and J genes are TRBV6-1 and TRBJ2-7; D may be TRBD1 (6 bases). The CDR3 length is 15 residues. CDR1 is MNHNS and CDR2 is SASEGT in the germline V gene. V shed 6 bases and J shed 3 bases, with 18 bases lying between them.

This clonotype came up many times. The gene calls are TRBV6-1 and TRBJ2-1; TRBD2 is a possible D gene (7 bases). V lost 10 bases and J 3 bases, leaving 10 bases between the germline ends. The germline V gene encodes CDR1 MNHNS and CDR2 SASEGT. The CDR3 contains 12 residues. CDR3 DNA sequence: TGTGCCACGCGGGGGCTCTACAATGAGCAGTTCTTC. Translating it yields CATRGLYNEQFF.